The source of this T cell receptor beta chain is a study of early T cells in non-severe SARS-CoV-2 infection (dated by TCRdb to the early 2020s). About the full investigation: Because TCR sequencing relied on bulk RNA taken from unsorted whole blood, pairing of alpha and beta chains was not possible. Overall results and qualifications from the work: VDJdb matching was skewed toward anti-spike CD8 responses, so virus-specific expansions were likely underestimated and private and CD4 specificities were missed.

Many counts were recorded for this clonotype. Its antigen has not been determined. Per-nucleotide qualities are absent, and no much larger clonotype sits a single base away. Germline trimming: 7 bases from V, 4 bases from J; junction bases outside gene matches: 6. Per the germline V gene (reference sequence), WNHNN is the CDR1 and SYGVQD is the CDR2. The CDR3 has 13 amino acids, counting the end cysteine and phenylalanine. CDR3 DNA only is kept here, 39 bases in frame from base 1. Receptor libraries were prepared by 5' RACE. The sequencer was a NextSeq 500. To correct for sequencing error and PCR bias, the TCR library protocol tagged individual cDNA molecules with unique molecular identifiers. Sequencing covered both TCR alpha and beta chains, and within each sample the abundances of alpha and beta sequences were tightly co-correlated. The authors' analysis ran thus. Decombinator V4 was used to annotate TCR sequences for V gene, J gene and CDR3. Expanded TCRs were defined as changing significantly between any two time points under a Poisson model with p below 0.0001. TCR abundances were normalised to the total number of TCRs sequenced per sample and expressed as counts per million. TRAV1-2 paired with TRAJ12, TRAJ20 or TRAJ33 defined MAIT TCRs, while TRAV10 paired with TRAJ18 defined iNKT TCRs. A search of VDJdb, accessed on 1 November 2021, was run for TCRs annotated to CMV, EBV and SARS-CoV-2, with TCRs annotated for multiple antigens excluded. TCRdb cleaned the public reads at Q25 with fastp, built clones with MiXCR and kept in-frame beta chains. Identical CDR3 proteins give one entry, which carries the most common genes and DNA. None of the V and J calls come from the authors' own analysis; TCRdb made them. Across this sample there are 11,000 or so distinct CDR3 sequences, with 4% to 5.5% seen only once. Together, the top ten hold around 9.6% of the sample.

A case-control design nested within a healthcare worker cohort in London, UK, was used, with weekly nasopharyngeal swab PCR tests and blood sampling performed. Between 23 and 31 March 2020, the week of the UK lockdown, healthcare workers were enrolled and then followed up weekly for as long as 16 weeks. The rearrangement combines TRBV10-1 with TRBJ2-5, and 7 bases in between align with TRBD1. Sequenced: whole blood. This receptor was taken from an adult who was a healthcare worker with PCR-confirmed SARS-CoV-2 infection or an uninfected control (not recorded which). The CDR3 region reads CASNRDSRETQYF. The DNA is TGCGCCAGCAATAGGGACAGTCGAGAGACCCAGTACTTC.